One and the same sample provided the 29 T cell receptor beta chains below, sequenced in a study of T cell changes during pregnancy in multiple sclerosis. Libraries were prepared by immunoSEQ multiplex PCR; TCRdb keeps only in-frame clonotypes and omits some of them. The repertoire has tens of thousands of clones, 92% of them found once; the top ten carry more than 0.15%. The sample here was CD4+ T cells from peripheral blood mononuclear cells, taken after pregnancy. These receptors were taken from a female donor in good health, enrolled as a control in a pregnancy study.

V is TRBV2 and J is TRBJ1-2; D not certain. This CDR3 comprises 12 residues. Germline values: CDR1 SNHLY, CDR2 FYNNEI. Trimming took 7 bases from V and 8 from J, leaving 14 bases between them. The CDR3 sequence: CASTSPAGGYTF. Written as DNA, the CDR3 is TGTGCCAGCACATCTCCAGCGGGGGGCTACACCTTC. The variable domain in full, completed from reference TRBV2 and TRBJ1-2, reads EPEVTQTPSHQVTQMGQEVILRCVPISNHLYFYWYRQILGQKVEFLVSFYNNEISEKSEIFDDQFSVERPDGSNFTLKIRSTKLEDSAMYFCASTSPAGGYTFGSGTRLTVV.

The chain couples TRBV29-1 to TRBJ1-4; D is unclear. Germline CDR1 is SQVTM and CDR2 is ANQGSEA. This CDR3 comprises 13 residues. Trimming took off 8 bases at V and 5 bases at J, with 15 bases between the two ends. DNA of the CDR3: TGCAGCACGAGACACTTCGCAAATGAAAAACTGTTTTTT. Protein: CSTRHFANEKLFF.

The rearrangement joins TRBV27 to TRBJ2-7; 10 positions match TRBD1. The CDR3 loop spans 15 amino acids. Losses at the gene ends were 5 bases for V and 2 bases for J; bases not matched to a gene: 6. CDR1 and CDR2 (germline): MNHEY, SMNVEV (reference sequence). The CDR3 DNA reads TGTGCCAGCAGTGAACCGGGACAGGGGACCTACGAGCAGTACTTC. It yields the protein CASSEPGQGTYEQYF.

The CDR3 region is CASSLREGDNQPQHF. DNA for the CDR3: TGTGCCAGCAGCTTGAGGGAGGGGGACAATCAGCCCCAGCATTTT. The chain has TRBV7-8 and TRBJ1-5; weak D call: TRBD1 (6 bases). Trimming took 3 bases from V and 3 from J, leaving 12 bases between them. The CDR3 runs to 15 residues. Germline lookup yields CDR1 SGHVS and CDR2 FQNEAQ.

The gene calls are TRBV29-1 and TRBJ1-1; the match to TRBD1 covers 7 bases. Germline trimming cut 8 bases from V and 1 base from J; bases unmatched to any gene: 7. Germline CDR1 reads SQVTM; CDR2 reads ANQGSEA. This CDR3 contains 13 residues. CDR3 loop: CSSRGLGNTEAFF. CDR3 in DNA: TGCAGCTCAAGGGGGCTTGGGAACACTGAAGCTTTCTTT.

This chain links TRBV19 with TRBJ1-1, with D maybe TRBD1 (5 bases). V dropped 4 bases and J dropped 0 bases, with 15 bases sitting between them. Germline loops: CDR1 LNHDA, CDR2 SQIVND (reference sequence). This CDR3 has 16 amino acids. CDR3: CASSRTGTAMNTEAFF. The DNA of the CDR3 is TGTGCCAGTAGTAGAACCGGGACTGCAATGAACACTGAAGCTTTCTTT.

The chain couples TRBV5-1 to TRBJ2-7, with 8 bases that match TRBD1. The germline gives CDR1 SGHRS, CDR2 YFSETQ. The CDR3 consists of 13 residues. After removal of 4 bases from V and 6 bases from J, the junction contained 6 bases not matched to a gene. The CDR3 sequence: CASSLDRVGEQYF. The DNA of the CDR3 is TGCGCCAGCAGCCTGGACAGGGTGGGCGAGCAGTACTTC.

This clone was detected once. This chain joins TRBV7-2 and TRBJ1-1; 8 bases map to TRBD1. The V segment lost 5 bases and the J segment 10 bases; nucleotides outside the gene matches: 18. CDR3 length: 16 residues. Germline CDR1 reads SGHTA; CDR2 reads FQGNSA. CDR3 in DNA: TGTGCCAGCAGCGGATGGACAGGGACAGGTTTACAAGGAGCTTTCTTT. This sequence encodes CASSGWTGTGLQGAFF.

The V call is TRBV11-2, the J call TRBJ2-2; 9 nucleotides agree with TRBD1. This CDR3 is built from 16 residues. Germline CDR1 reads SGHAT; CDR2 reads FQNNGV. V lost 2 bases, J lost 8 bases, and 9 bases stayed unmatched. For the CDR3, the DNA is TGTGCCAGCAGCTTACTCCGGGACAGGGCTTTAGGGGAGCTGTTTTTT. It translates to CASSLLRDRALGELFF.

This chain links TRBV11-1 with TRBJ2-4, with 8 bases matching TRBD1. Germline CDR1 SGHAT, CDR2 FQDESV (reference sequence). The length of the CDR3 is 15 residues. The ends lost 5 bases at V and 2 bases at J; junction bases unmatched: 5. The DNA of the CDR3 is TGTGCCAGCAGCCACGACAGGGGAACCAAAAACATTCAGTACTTC. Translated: CASSHDRGTKNIQYF.

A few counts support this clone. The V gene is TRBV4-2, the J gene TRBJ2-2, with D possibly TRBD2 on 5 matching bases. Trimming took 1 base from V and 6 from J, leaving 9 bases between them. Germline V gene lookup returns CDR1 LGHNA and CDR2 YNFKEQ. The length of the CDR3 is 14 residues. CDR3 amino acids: CASSQVTGAGELFF. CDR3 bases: TGTGCCAGCAGCCAAGTTACCGGGGCCGGGGAGCTGTTTTTT.

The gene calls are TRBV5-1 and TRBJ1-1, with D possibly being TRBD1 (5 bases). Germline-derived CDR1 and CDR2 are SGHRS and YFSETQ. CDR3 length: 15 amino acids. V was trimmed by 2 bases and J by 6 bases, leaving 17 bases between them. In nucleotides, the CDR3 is TGCGCCAGCAGCTTTTGGGGGGGGGTGGGTCCTGAAGCTTTCTTT. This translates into CASSFWGGVGPEAFF.

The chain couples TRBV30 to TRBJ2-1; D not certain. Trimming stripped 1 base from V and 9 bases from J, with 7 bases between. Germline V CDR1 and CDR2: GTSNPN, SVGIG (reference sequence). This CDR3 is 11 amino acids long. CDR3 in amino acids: CAWSGRAEQFF. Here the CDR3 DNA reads TGTGCCTGGAGTGGAAGAGCTGAGCAGTTCTTC.

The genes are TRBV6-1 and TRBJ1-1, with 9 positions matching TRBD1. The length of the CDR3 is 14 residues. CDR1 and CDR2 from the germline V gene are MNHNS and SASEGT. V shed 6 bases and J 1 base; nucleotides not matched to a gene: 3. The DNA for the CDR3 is TGTGCCAGCAGGACGGACAGGGGGAACACTGAAGCTTTCTTT. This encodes CASRTDRGNTEAFF.

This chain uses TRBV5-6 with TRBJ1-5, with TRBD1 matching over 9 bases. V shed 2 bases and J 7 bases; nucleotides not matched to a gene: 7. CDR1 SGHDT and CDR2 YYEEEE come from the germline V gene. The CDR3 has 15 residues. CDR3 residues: CASSFGTGIRQPQHF. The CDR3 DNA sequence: TGTGCCAGCAGCTTCGGGACAGGGATCCGGCAGCCCCAGCATTTT.

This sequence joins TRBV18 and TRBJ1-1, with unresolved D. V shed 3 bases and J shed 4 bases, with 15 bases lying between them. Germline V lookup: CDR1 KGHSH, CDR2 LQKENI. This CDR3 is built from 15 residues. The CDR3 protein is CASSPAAPARTEAFF. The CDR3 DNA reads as TGTGCCAGCTCACCTGCGGCCCCAGCGCGCACTGAAGCTTTCTTT.

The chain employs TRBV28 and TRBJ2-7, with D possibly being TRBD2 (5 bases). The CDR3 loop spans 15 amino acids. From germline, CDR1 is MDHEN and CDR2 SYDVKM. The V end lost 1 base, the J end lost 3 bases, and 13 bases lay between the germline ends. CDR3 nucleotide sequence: TGTGCCAGCAGTTTATACAGCCCCGGAGGCTACGAGCAGTACTTC. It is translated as CASSLYSPGGYEQYF.

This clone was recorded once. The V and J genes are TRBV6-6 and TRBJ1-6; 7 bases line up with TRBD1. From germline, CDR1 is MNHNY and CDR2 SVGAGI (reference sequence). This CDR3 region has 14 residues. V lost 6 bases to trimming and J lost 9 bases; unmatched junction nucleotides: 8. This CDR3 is CASRRTGATSPLHF. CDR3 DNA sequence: TGTGCCAGCAGAAGAACAGGGGCAACTTCACCCCTCCACTTT.

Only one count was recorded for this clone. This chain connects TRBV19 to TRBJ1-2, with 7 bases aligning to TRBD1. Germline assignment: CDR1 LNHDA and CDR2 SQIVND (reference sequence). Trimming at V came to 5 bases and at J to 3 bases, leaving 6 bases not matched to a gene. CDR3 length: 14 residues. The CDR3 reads CASSPHRGDYGYTF. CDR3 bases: TGTGCCAGTAGTCCGCACAGGGGCGACTATGGCTACACCTTC.

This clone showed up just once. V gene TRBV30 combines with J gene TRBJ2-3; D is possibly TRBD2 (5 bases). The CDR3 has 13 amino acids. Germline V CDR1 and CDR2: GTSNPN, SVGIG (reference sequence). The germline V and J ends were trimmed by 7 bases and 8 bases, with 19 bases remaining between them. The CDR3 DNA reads TGTGCCTCCTTACGAACCGCCGCGGGTACGCAGTATTTT. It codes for CASLRTAAGTQYF.

CDR3 in DNA: TGTGCCAGCAGCCACAGGATGGACACCCCCACAGATACGCAGTATTTT. Protein: CASSHRMDTPTDTQYF. The J gene is TRBJ2-3, the V gene TRBV14, with a weak D call TRBD1 (5 bases). Germline V gene data show CDR1 as SGHDN and CDR2 as FVKESK. Trimming left V 3 bases short and J 2 bases short, with 15 bases between. This CDR3 has 16 residues.

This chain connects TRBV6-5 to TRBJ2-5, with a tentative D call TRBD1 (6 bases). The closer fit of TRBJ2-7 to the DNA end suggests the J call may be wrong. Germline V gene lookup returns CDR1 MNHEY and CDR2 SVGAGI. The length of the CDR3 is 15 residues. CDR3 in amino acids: CASSYSNRVVHEQYF. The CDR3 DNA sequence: TGTGCCAGCAGTTACTCGAACAGGGTGGTCCACGAGCAGTACTTC.

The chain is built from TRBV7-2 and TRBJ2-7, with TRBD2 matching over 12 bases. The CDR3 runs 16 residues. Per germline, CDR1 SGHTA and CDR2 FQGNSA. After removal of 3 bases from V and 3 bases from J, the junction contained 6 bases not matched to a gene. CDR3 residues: CASSFAPGLAGYEQYF. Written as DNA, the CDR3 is TGTGCCAGCAGCTTTGCCCCGGGACTAGCGGGCTACGAGCAGTACTTC.

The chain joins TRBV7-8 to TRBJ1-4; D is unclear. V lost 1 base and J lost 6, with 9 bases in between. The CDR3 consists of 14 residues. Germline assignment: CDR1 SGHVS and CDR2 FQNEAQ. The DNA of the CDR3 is TGTGCCAGCAGCTTAGGACACCGCGATGAAAAACTGTTTTTT. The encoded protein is CASSLGHRDEKLFF.

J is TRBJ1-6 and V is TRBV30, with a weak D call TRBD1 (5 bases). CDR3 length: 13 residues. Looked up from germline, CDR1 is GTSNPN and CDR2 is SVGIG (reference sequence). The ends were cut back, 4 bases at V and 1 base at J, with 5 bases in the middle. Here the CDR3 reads CAWTGSYNSPLHF. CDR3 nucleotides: TGTGCCTGGACAGGGTCCTATAATTCACCCCTCCACTTT.

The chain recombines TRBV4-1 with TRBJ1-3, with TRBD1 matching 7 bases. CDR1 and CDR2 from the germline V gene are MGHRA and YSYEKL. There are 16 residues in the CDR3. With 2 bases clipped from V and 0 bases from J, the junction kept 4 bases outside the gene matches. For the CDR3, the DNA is TGCGCCAGCAGCCAACTTGACAGGGTCTCTGGAAACACCATATATTTT. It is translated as CASSQLDRVSGNTIYF.

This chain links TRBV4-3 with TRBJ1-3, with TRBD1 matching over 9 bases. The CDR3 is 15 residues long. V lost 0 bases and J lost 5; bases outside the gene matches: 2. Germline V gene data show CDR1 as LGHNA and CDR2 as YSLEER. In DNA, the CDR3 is TGCGCCAGCAGCCAAGAACAGGGGGCGAGAAACACCATATATTTT. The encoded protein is CASSQEQGARNTIYF.

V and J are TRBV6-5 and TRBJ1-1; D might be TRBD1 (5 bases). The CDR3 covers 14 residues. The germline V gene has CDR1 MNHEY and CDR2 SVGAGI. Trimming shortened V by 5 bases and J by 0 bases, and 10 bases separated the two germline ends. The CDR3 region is CASSTTDMNTEAFF. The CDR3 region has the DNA TGTGCCAGCAGTACGACGGACATGAACACTGAAGCTTTCTTT.

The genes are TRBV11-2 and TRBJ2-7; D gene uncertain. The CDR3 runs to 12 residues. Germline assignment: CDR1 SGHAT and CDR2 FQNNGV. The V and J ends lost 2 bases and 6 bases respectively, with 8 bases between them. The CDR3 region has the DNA TGTGCCAGCAGCTTATCGACACTCGAGCAGTACTTC. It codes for CASSLSTLEQYF.